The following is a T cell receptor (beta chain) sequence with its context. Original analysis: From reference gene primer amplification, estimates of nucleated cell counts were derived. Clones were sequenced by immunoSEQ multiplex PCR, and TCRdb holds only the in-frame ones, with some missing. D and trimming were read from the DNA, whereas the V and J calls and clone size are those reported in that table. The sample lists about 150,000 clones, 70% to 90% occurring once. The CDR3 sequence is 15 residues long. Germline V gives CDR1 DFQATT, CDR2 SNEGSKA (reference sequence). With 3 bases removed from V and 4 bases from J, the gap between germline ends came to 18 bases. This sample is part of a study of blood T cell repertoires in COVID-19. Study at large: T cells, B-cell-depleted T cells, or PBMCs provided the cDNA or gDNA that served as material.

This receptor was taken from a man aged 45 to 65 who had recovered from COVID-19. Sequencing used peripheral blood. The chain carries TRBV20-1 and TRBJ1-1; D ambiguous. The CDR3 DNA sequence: TGCAGTGCTAGTGATATACGAGCACCCGGCACTGAAGCTTTCTTT. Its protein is CSASDIRAPGTEAFF.